A selection of T cell receptor beta chains follows, all from one sample in a study of cytomegalovirus exposure and HLA in healthy donors. Only in-frame clones appear in the TCRdb table, and some are missing; sequencing was by immunoSEQ multiplex PCR. The sample carries about 160,000 clones, around 84% recorded once. The sequencing sample was made of PBMCs. Receptor source: a male donor in good health and CMV-seropositive. CDR3s include the opening cysteine and the closing phenylalanine or tryptophan. The D gene is left open where the match is weak. A row's size may be missing; if present it is once, few, many or a size class.

V	size	D	J	CDR3	DNA
TRBV9	few	NA	TRBJ1-6	CASSVGRGSPLHF	TGTGCCAGCAGCGTAGGGCGGGGTTCACCCCTCCACTTT
TRBV7-2	NA	TRBD1	TRBJ2-7	CASSWATGAMAEQYF	TGTGCCAGCAGCTGGGCGACAGGGGCCATGGCTGAGCAGTACTTC
TRBV6-4	once	TRBD1	TRBJ2-5	CASSDDRGNETQYF	TGTGCCAGCAGTGACGACAGGGGGAACGAGACCCAGTACTTC
TRBV6-5	NA	TRBD1	TRBJ2-7	CASSSGQGSSYEQYF	TGTGCCAGCAGCTCCGGACAGGGAAGCTCCTACGAGCAGTACTTC
TRBV4-3	NA	TRBD2	TRBJ2-1	CASSQSGLAGYNEQFF	TGCGCCAGCAGCCAATCCGGACTAGCGGGGTACAATGAGCAGTTCTTC
TRBV7-9	NA	TRBD2	TRBJ2-3	CASRRTSGTPDTQYF	TGTGCCAGCAGGCGGACTAGCGGGACGCCAGATACGCAGTATTTT
TRBV18	NA	NA	TRBJ1-4	CASSQQDRSNEKLFF	TGTGCCAGCTCACAGCAGGACAGATCTAATGAAAAACTGTTTTTT
TRBV6-5	NA	TRBD2	TRBJ2-7	CASSYGLAGVYEQYF	TGTGCCAGCAGTTACGGCCTAGCGGGAGTGTACGAGCAGTACTTC
TRBV11-2	NA	TRBD2	TRBJ2-7	CATTTSGAYEQYF	TGTGCCACAACGACTAGCGGGGCCTACGAGCAGTACTTC
TRBV27	NA	TRBD1	TRBJ1-5	CASSPLTGGGQPQHF	TGTGCCAGCAGTCCCTTAACAGGGGGCGGCCAGCCCCAGCATTTT
TRBV7-2	NA	TRBD2	TRBJ2-3	CASSLVAGEGTQYF	TGTGCCAGCAGCTTAGTGGCGGGAGAAGGCACGCAGTATTTT
TRBV15	NA	TRBD2	TRBJ2-1	CATSSGLAVNEQFF	TGTGCCACCAGCTCAGGACTAGCGGTCAATGAGCAGTTCTTC
TRBV27	once	NA	TRBJ2-6	CASSFYSVVSLSGANVLTF	TGTGCCAGCAGTTTTTATTCGGTGGTATCCCTCTCTGGGGCCAACGTCCTGACTTTC
TRBV30	NA	TRBD1	TRBJ2-2	CAWSVGGTGGHGELFF	TGTGCCTGGAGTGTTGGGGGGACAGGGGGCCACGGGGAGCTGTTTTTT
TRBV5-1	NA	NA	TRBJ2-1	CASSSTVSDEQFF	TGCGCCAGCAGCTCGACAGTGAGCGATGAGCAGTTCTTC
TRBV7-2	few	TRBD1	TRBJ2-3	CASSFRQGADDTQYF	TGTGCCAGCAGCTTTCGACAGGGGGCTGATGATACGCAGTATTTT
TRBV29-1	NA	NA	TRBJ2-5	CSVGLPRGETQYF	TGCAGCGTTGGACTCCCGCGGGGAGAGACCCAGTACTTC
TRBV7-9	NA	TRBD1	TRBJ2-3	CASSFRTGPTDTQYF	TGTGCCAGCAGCTTTCGGACAGGGCCCACAGATACGCAGTATTTT
TRBV15	NA	TRBD1	TRBJ1-1	CATSRGFGTANTEAFF	TGTGCCACCAGCAGAGGTTTCGGGACAGCGAACACTGAAGCTTTCTTT
TRBV9	NA	NA	TRBJ1-5	CASSVDANDRLKSQHF	TGTGCCAGCAGCGTAGACGCGAATGACAGGTTAAAGTCCCAGCATTTT
TRBV29-1	NA	NA	TRBJ2-5	CSGVEAVTQETQYF	TGCAGCGGCGTGGAGGCGGTAACTCAAGAGACCCAGTACTTC
TRBV19	NA	TRBD2	TRBJ2-3	CASSIRTSGTSTDTQYF	TGTGCCAGTAGTATTAGGACTAGCGGGACTAGCACAGATACGCAGTATTTT
TRBV18	NA	TRBD2	TRBJ2-3	CASARTSDTDTQYF	TGTGCCAGCGCCAGGACTAGCGACACAGATACGCAGTATTTT
TRBV25-1	NA	TRBD1	TRBJ1-2	CASSRWTGSNYGYTF	TGTGCCAGCAGTCGCTGGACAGGGTCCAACTATGGCTACACCTTC
TRBV4-3	NA	NA	TRBJ2-5	CASSQDSRLETQYF	TGCGCCAGCAGCCAAGATTCTAGGTTAGAGACCCAGTACTTC
TRBV30	once	TRBD1	TRBJ2-7	CAWSKGTGSYEQYF	TGTGCCTGGAGTAAGGGGACAGGCTCCTACGAGCAGTACTTC
TRBV12-5	NA	NA	TRBJ1-1	CASVPTGKNTEAFF	TGTGCTAGTGTTCCAACAGGAAAGAACACTGAAGCTTTCTTT
TRBV30	NA	TRBD2	TRBJ2-1	CAWTSSPLTSGGGSYNEQFF	TGTGCCTGGACCTCCTCCCCACTTACTAGCGGGGGGGGCTCCTACAATGAGCAGTTCTTC
TRBV28	NA	NA	TRBJ1-5	CASRKEFHSNQPQHF	TGTGCCAGCAGAAAAGAGTTCCATAGCAATCAGCCCCAGCATTTT
TRBV6-1	NA	TRBD1	TRBJ2-7	CASSAWTGEWDEQYF	TGTGCCAGCAGTGCCTGGACAGGGGAGTGGGACGAGCAGTACTTC
TRBV19	NA	NA	TRBJ2-1	CASSATTGSSYNEQFF	TGTGCCAGTAGTGCAACAACAGGGAGCTCCTACAATGAGCAGTTCTTC
TRBV9	NA	NA	TRBJ1-5	CASSVGGLSNQPQHF	TGTGCCAGCAGCGTTGGGGGCCTCTCGAATCAGCCCCAGCATTTT
TRBV5-4	NA	NA	TRBJ2-1	CASSSDGGPLREQFF	TGTGCCAGCAGCTCGGACGGAGGGCCCCTGAGGGAGCAGTTCTTC
TRBV27	NA	NA	TRBJ1-2	CASSPLVGANSVYPGYTF	TGTGCCAGCAGTCCCCTCGTAGGGGCGAATAGTGTTTATCCTGGCTACACCTTC
TRBV28	NA	NA	TRBJ2-1	CASSLKPRGEQFF	TGTGCCAGCAGTCTAAAGCCGCGGGGTGAGCAGTTCTTC
TRBV5-6	NA	TRBD1	TRBJ1-4	CASSWRQGNEKLFF	TGTGCCAGCAGCTGGAGACAGGGGAATGAAAAACTGTTTTTT
TRBV5-4	NA	NA	TRBJ2-6	CASSPNRGRAAGANVLTF	TGTGCCAGCAGCCCTAACAGGGGGAGGGCGGCTGGGGCCAACGTCCTGACTTTC
TRBV2	NA	NA	TRBJ1-1	CASSERGKDEAFF	TGTGCCAGCAGTGAACGGGGGAAGGATGAAGCTTTCTTT
TRBV6-1	NA	NA	TRBJ1-4	CASSVEGKFHEKLFF	TGTGCCAGCAGTGTGGAGGGGAAATTTCATGAAAAACTGTTTTTT
TRBV5-1	NA	NA	TRBJ2-7	CASSLAAGLYYEQYF	TGCGCCAGCAGCTTGGCGGCAGGACTCTACTACGAGCAGTACTTC
TRBV29-1	NA	NA	TRBJ2-5	CSVGTWGEETQYF	TGCAGCGTTGGAACCTGGGGGGAAGAGACCCAGTACTTC
TRBV4-3	NA	TRBD2	TRBJ2-3	CASSLQIKRETSTDTQYF	TGCGCCAGCAGCCTTCAAATCAAGCGGGAGACTAGCACAGATACGCAGTATTTT
TRBV5-8	NA	NA	TRBJ1-2	CASSNQVRDGGYTF	TGTGCCAGCAGCAATCAGGTCCGAGACGGCGGCTACACCTTC
TRBV28	NA	NA	TRBJ1-5	CASSLEGQPQHF	TGTGCCAGCAGTTTGGAGGGTCAGCCCCAGCATTTT
TRBV25-1	NA	NA	TRBJ2-3	CASSELRASTSDTQYF	TGTGCCAGCAGTGAATTGCGGGCATCAACGTCCGATACGCAGTATTTT
TRBV5-1	NA	NA	TRBJ2-7	CASSFGGTSYEQYF	TGCGCCAGCAGCTTTGGGGGGACCTCCTACGAGCAGTACTTC
TRBV5-4	NA	NA	TRBJ2-1	CASSSAQGINEQFF	TGTGCCAGCAGCTCCGCCCAGGGGATCAATGAGCAGTTCTTC
TRBV28	once	NA	TRBJ2-7	CASSRGSAEAYEQYF	TGTGCCAGCAGCCGAGGTTCAGCCGAGGCCTACGAGCAGTACTTC
TRBV10-3	NA	NA	TRBJ2-5	CAISGRLWHQETQYF	TGTGCCATCAGTGGTCGACTGTGGCACCAAGAGACCCAGTACTTC
TRBV5-1	NA	NA	TRBJ1-1	CASSLGDTEAFF	TGCGCCAGCAGCTTGGGCGACACTGAAGCTTTCTTT
TRBV7-6	NA	TRBD1	TRBJ2-7	CASSSWDRAYEQYF	TGTGCCAGCAGCTCCTGGGACAGGGCCTACGAGCAGTACTTC
TRBV9	few	TRBD2	TRBJ2-2	CASSVGTSGRRRGGELFF	TGTGCCAGCAGCGTAGGAACTAGCGGGAGGAGGCGAGGCGGGGAGCTGTTTTTT
TRBV18	few	TRBD2	TRBJ2-7	CASSHLGSGVAYEQYF	TGTGCCAGCTCACACCTGGGGAGCGGGGTCGCCTACGAGCAGTACTTC
TRBV28	NA	NA	TRBJ2-2	CASSPGDTGELFF	TGTGCCAGCAGTCCTGGAGACACCGGGGAGCTGTTTTTT
TRBV20-1	NA	NA	TRBJ1-2	CSAVDSYGYTF	TGCAGTGCTGTCGACAGCTATGGCTACACCTTC
TRBV15	NA	NA	TRBJ2-7	CATSRQRTTRSYEQYF	TGTGCCACCAGCAGACAAAGGACTACCCGCTCCTACGAGCAGTACTTC
TRBV28	NA	TRBD1	TRBJ1-1	CASSLDRAPNTEAFF	TGTGCCAGCAGTTTAGACAGGGCCCCGAACACTGAAGCTTTCTTT